This TCR beta chain stems from a study of T cell repertoires in cytomegalovirus infection. The wider study: Carrying CMV and the relevant HLA type showed in public TCR beta signatures.

Findings and caveats of the study: What dominated the ex vivo response were HLA-C-restricted CMV-specific TCR beta clonotypes. Summed frequency of shared TCR beta families picked out CMV carriers who also had the relevant HLA.

This clonotype was seen only a few times. Antigen specificity is unknown. Via MiXCR, TCRdb re-called the reads, giving one row per CDR3 protein. The sample consists of about 920,000 distinct CDR3 sequences, roughly 31% of them appearing once. The sample here was cultured CD8+ T cells from PBMCs, taken from culture after CMV antigen stimulation. This clonotype was obtained from a human donor in good health (CMV status not recorded). Some clones in this sample may be carry-over from other donors' samples.

In DNA form, the CDR3 reads TGTGCCACGGCGGGGAGCTCCTACAATGAGCAGTTCTTC. Amino acid sequence: CATAGSSYNEQFF. The chain combines TRBV27 with TRBJ2-1; possible D gene TRBD2, 6 bases. The germline V and J ends were trimmed by 10 bases and 0 bases, with 10 bases remaining between them. This CDR3 is built from 13 residues. Germline CDR1 reads MNHEY; CDR2 reads SMNVEV (reference sequence).